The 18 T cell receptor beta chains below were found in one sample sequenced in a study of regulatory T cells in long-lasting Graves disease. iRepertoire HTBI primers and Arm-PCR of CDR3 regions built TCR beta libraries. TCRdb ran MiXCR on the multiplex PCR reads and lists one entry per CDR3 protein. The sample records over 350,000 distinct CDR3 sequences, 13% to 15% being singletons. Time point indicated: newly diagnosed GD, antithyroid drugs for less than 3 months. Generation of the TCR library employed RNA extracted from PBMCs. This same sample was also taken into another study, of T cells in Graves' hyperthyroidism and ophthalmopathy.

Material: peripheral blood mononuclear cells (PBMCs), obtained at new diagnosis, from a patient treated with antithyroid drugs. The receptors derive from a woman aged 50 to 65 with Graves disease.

The CDR3 is CASSPGPSNAYEQYF. CDR3 nucleotide sequence: TGTGCCAGCAGCCCCGGACCCTCAAACGCCTACGAGCAGTACTTC. This chain uses TRBV7-9 with TRBJ2-7; D not certain. CDR1 and CDR2 from the germline V gene are SEHNR and FQNEAQ (reference sequence). V lost 5 bases and J lost 2, with 16 bases in between. The CDR3 contains 15 residues.

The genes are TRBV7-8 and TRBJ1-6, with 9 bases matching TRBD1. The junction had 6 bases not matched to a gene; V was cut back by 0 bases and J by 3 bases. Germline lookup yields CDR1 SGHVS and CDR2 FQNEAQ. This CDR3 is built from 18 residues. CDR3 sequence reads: CASSLAKQGQGYNSPLHF. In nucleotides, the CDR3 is TGTGCCAGCAGCTTAGCTAAACAGGGACAGGGCTATAATTCACCCCTCCACTTT.

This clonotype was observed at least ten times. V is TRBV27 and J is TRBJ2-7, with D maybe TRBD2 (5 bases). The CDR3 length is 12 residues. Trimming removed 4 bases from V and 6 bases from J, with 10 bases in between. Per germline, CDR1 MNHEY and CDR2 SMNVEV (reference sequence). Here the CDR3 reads CASSSSLGEQYF. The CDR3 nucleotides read TGTGCCAGCAGTTCTAGCTTAGGCGAGCAGTACTTC.

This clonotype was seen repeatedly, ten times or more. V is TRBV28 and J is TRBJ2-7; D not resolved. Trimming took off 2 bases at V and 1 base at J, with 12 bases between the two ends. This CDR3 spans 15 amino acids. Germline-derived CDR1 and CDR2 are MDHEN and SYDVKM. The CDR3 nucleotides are TGTGCCAGCAGTTTACAAGCTTCGAGGTCCTACGAGCAGTACTTC. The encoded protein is CASSLQASRSYEQYF.

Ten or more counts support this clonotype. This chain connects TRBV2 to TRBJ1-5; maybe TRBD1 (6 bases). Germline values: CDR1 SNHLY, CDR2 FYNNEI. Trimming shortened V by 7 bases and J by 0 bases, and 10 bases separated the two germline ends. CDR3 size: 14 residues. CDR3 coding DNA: TGTGCCAGCAAAAGGGACAATAGCAATCAGCCCCAGCATTTT. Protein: CASKRDNSNQPQHF. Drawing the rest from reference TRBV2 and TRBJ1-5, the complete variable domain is EPEVTQTPSHQVTQMGQEVILRCVPISNHLYFYWYRQILGQKVEFLVSFYNNEISEKSEIFDDQFSVERPDGSNFTLKIRSTKLEDSAMYFCASKRDNSNQPQHFGDGTRLSIL.

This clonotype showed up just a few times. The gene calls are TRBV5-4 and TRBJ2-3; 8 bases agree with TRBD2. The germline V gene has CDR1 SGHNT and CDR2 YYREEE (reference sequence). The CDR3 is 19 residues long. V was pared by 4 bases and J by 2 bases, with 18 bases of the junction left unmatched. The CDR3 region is CASSQGIRKRLAPTDTQYF. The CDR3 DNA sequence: TGTGCCAGCAGCCAAGGGATAAGGAAGAGACTAGCGCCCACAGATACGCAGTATTTT.

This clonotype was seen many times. The CDR3 loop is CASSARDVDNSPLHF. DNA for the CDR3: TGTGCCAGCAGTGCCCGGGACGTTGATAATTCACCCCTCCACTTT. This chain connects TRBV6-1 to TRBJ1-6, with TRBD1 as a possible D gene (5 bases). V was clipped by 4 bases and J by 5 bases, with 12 bases between them. Germline V gene data show CDR1 as MNHNS and CDR2 as SASEGT. The CDR3 spans 15 residues.

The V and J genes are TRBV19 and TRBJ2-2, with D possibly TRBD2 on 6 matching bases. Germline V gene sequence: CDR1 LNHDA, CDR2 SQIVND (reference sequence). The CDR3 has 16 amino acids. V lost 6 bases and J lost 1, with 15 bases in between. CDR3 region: CASSLGPGVNTGELFF. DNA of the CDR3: TGTGCCAGTAGCCTAGGTCCGGGAGTGAACACCGGGGAGCTGTTTTTT. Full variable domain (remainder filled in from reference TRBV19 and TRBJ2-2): DGGITQSPKYLFRKEGQNVTLSCEQNLNHDAMYWYRQDPGQGLRLIYYSQIVNDFQKGDIAEGYSVSREKKESFPLTVTSAQKNPTAFYLCASSLGPGVNTGELFFGEGSRLTVL.

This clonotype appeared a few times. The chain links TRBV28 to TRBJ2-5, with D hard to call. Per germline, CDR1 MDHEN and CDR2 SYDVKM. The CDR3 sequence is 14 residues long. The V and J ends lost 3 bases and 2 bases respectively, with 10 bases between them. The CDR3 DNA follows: TGTGCCAGCAGTTTTTTTACTGAGCAAGAGACCCAGTACTTC. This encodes CASSFFTEQETQYF.

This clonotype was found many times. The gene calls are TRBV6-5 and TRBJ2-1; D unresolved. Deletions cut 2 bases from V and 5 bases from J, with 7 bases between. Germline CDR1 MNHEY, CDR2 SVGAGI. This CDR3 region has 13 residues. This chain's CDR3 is CASSYLTDNEQFF. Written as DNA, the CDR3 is TGTGCCAGCAGTTACCTGACGGACAATGAGCAGTTCTTC.

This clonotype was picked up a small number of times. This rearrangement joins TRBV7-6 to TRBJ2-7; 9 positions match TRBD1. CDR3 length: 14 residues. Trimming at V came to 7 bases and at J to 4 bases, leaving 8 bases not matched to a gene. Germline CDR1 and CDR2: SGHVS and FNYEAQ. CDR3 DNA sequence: TGTGCCAGCAACAACAGGGGGCGCGGGTACGAGCAGTACTTC. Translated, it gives CASNNRGRGYEQYF.

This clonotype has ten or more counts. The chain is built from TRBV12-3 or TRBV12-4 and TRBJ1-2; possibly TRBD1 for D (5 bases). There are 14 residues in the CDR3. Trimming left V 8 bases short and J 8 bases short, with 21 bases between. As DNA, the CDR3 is TGTGCCAGCGGCATGGGGCAGATAACGTCGGGCTACACCTTC. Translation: CASGMGQITSGYTF.

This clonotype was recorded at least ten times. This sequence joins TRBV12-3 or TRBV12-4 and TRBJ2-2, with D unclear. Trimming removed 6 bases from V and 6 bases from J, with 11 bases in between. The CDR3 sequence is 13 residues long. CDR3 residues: CASRPVGSGELFF. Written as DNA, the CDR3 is TGTGCCAGCAGGCCGGTTGGGTCCGGGGAGCTGTTTTTT.

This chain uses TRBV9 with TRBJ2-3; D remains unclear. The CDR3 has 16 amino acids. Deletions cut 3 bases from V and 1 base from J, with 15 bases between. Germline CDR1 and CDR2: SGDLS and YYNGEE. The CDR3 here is CASSGRGDPRTDTQYF. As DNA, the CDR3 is TGTGCCAGCAGCGGAAGAGGTGACCCGCGCACAGATACGCAGTATTTT.

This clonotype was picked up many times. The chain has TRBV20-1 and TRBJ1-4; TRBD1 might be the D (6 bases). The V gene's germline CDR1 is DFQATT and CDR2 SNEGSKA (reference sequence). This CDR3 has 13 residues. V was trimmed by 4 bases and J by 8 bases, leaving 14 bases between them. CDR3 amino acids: CSATRQAEEKLFF. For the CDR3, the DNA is TGCAGTGCTACCCGACAGGCCGAGGAAAAACTGTTTTTT.

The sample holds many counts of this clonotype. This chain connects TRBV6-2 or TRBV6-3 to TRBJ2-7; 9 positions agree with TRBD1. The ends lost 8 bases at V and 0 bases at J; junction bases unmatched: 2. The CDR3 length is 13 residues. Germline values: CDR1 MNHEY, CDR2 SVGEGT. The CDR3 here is CASWTGDSYEQYF. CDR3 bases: TGTGCCAGCTGGACAGGGGACTCCTACGAGCAGTACTTC.

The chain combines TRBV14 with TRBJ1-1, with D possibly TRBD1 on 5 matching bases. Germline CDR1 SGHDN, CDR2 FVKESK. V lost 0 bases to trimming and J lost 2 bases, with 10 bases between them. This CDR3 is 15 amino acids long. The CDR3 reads CASSQEGVINTEAFF. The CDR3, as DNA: TGTGCCAGCAGCCAAGAGGGGGTAATCAACACTGAAGCTTTCTTT.

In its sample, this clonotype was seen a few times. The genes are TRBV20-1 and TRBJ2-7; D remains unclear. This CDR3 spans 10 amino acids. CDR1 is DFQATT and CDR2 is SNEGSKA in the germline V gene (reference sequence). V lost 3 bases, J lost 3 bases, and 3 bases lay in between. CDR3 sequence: CSASFYEQYF. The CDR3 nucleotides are TGCAGTGCTAGTTTCTACGAGCAGTACTTC.